This TCR beta chain was documented in a study of tumor-infiltrating lymphocytes in primary liver carcinoma. Study-level results: In the absence of sorting, bulk samples left CD4+ and CD8+ repertoires uncompared. Against blood, tumors held a significantly higher top-250-clone fraction (p = 0.039).

The source of the blood RNA was unsorted whole blood, and germline DNA was extracted as well. A constant-region primer primed TCR beta cDNA synthesis from about 0.45 ug of total RNA. What produced the TCR beta libraries was three nested multiplex PCR rounds using slightly modified ARM-PCR. TCRdb itself ran the multiplex PCR reads through MiXCR, one entry per CDR3 protein. The sample carries some 320,000 distinct CDR3 sequences, 65% recorded once. As to this clonotype: Its antigen is as yet unknown.

The sample comprised peripheral blood. The receptor was derived from a middle-aged man with primary liver carcinoma and hepatitis B virus infection.

The CDR3 loop reads CASRLIDSNQPQHF. CDR3 nucleotide sequence: TGTGCCAGCAGACTTATAGATAGCAATCAGCCCCAGCATTTT. The gene calls are TRBV21-1 and TRBJ1-5. TRBV21-1 is designated a pseudogene. The CDR3 contains 14 residues.